This T cell receptor (beta chain) was recorded in a study of blood T cell repertoires in COVID-19. Libraries were prepared by immunoSEQ multiplex PCR; TCRdb keeps only in-frame clonotypes and omits some of them. Of 250,000 or so clones in the sample, more than 75% were seen once. CDR1 is MNHEY and CDR2 is SMNVEV in the germline V gene (reference sequence). This CDR3 is 16 amino acids long. J lost 7 bases, V lost 5 bases, and 11 bases had no gene match. Sequencing was performed on PBMCs or T cells enriched from blood (not recorded which). The clonotype originates from a young woman who had recovered from COVID-19. J is TRBJ2-1 and V is TRBV27; 10 bases fit TRBD2. The CDR3 nucleotides are TGTGCCAGCAGTCTCATAGCGGGAGGTGCCTTTAATGAGCAGTTCTTC. The encoded protein is CASSLIAGGAFNEQFF.